This passage covers 4 T cell receptor beta chains from one sample sequenced in a study of Ad26.COV2.S vaccination and SARS-CoV-2 variants. Here immunoSEQ multiplex PCR was the method, and the copy in TCRdb shows in-frame clones only, minus some. The table lists 300,000 to 350,000 clones, more than 70% of them singletons. Treatment noted: roughly 19 received Ad26.COV2.S at low or high dose, single or two shots; 5 received placebo; per-sample allocation not given. Sampling occurred on day 63 after the first vaccine or placebo injection. Sequencing was performed on peripheral blood, taken in a trial of Ad26.COV2.S vaccine versus placebo. The receptors stem from a person between 18 and 65 years old who received the Ad26.COV2.S COVID-19 vaccine or a placebo.

V gene TRBV20-1 combines with J gene TRBJ1-2; no definite D call. The germline CDR1 and CDR2 sequences are DFQATT and SNEGSKA (reference sequence). Trimming stripped 2 bases from V and 5 bases from J, with 6 bases between. This CDR3 has 11 residues. CDR3 coding DNA: TGCAGTGCTAGACTGCAGTATGGCTACACCTTC. It yields the protein CSARLQYGYTF.

The chain carries TRBV6-2 or TRBV6-3 and TRBJ2-2; D possibly matches TRBD1 or TRBD2 (5 bases each). The V end lost 0 bases, the J end lost 6 bases, and 14 bases lay between the germline ends. Germline V lookup: CDR1 MNHEY, CDR2 SVGEGT. The CDR3 runs to 16 residues. The CDR3 is CASSYSRRGPSGELFF. The CDR3 DNA is TGTGCCAGCAGTTACTCGAGACGGGGACCTTCCGGGGAGCTGTTTTTT.

The rearrangement joins TRBV5-1 to TRBJ2-3, with TRBD1 identical over 9 bases. With V trimmed by 2 bases and J by 2 bases, 6 bases remained unmatched. CDR3 length: 16 residues. The germline V gene has CDR1 SGHRS and CDR2 YFSETQ. The CDR3 is CASSLGQGTLTDTQYF. The CDR3 DNA is TGCGCCAGCAGCTTAGGACAGGGGACACTCACAGATACGCAGTATTTT. Full variable domain (remainder filled in from reference TRBV5-1 and TRBJ2-3): KAGVTQTPRYLIKTRGQQVTLSCSPISGHRSVSWYQQTPGQGLQFLFEYFSETQRNKGNFPGRFSGRQFSNSRSEMNVSTLELGDSALYLCASSLGQGTLTDTQYFGPGTRLTVL.

V usage is TRBV29-1 and J usage is TRBJ1-5; tentative D call: TRBD1 (6 bases). Looked up from germline, CDR1 is SQVTM and CDR2 is ANQGSEA. The V gene lost 6 bases and the J gene lost 3 bases, with 12 bases spanning the gap. The CDR3 extends over 13 amino acids. The CDR3 is CSVQGGSNQPQHF. For the CDR3, the DNA is TGCAGCGTCCAAGGGGGTTCCAATCAGCCCCAGCATTTT. Complete variable domain (other parts from reference TRBV29-1 and TRBJ1-5): SAVISQKPSRDICQRGTSLTIQCQVDSQVTMMFWYRQQPGQSLTLIATANQGSEATYESGFVIDKFPISRPNLTFSTLTVSNMSPEDSSIYLCSVQGGSNQPQHFGDGTRLSIL.